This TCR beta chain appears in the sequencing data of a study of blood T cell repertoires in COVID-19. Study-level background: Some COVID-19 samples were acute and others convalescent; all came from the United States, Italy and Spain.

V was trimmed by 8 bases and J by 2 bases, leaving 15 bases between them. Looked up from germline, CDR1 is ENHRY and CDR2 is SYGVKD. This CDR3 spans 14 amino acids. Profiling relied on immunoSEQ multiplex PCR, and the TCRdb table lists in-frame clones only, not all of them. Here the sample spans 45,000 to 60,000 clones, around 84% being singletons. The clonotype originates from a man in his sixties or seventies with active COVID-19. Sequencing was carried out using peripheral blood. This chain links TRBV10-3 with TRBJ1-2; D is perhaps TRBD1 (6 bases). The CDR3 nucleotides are TGTGCCATCCAGCCGCCGACAGGAAACTATGGCTACACCTTC. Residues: CAIQPPTGNYGYTF.